The clone carrying this T cell receptor beta chain was detected once. Its antigen is currently unknown. The sample originates from a study of Ad26.COV2.S vaccination and SARS-CoV-2 variants. Study-wide context: The vaccine Ad26.COV2.S was put into the muscle once, or twice with 56 days between.

Germline V gene data show CDR1 as SGHRS and CDR2 as YFSETQ. The V and J ends lost 6 bases and 5 bases, in that order; junction bases with no gene match: 17. The CDR3 has 17 residues. Treatment specified: around 19 received Ad26.COV2.S at low or high dose, single or two shots; 5 received placebo; per-sample allocation not given. Day 63 after the first vaccine or placebo injection was the time point for sampling. Study findings and constraints: Total T cell responses were possibly underestimated by TCR breadth and depth analyses. Substantial post-vaccination breadth of spike-specific CD8+ and CD4+ T cell responses was reported.

Only in-frame clones appear in the TCRdb table, and some are missing; sequencing was by immunoSEQ multiplex PCR. The data hold more than 300,000 clones, with around 84% observed a single time. This TCR derives from a person aged 18 to 65 who received the Ad26.COV2.S COVID-19 vaccine or a placebo. This specimen consisted of peripheral blood, obtained in a trial of Ad26.COV2.S vaccine versus placebo. The J gene is TRBJ1-1, the V gene TRBV5-1, with 9 nucleotides matching TRBD1. CDR3 amino acids: CASTRGDREGLRTEAFF. CDR3 DNA: TGCGCCAGCACCCGAGGGGACAGGGAGGGTCTAAGGACTGAAGCTTTCTTT.